The 12 T cell receptor beta chains below come from one sample, sequenced in a study of blood T cell repertoires in COVID-19. TCRdb's copy holds only in-frame clones and misses some; the assay was immunoSEQ multiplex PCR. This table holds more than 200,000 clones, more than 60% found once. The specimen was peripheral blood. The origin of the receptors is a middle-aged woman with active or convalescent COVID-19.

The sample holds a few counts of this clone. The rearrangement links TRBV30 to TRBJ1-3; D uncertain. The CDR3 consists of 15 residues. CDR1 is GTSNPN, CDR2 SVGIG, per germline (reference sequence). Trimming took 0 bases from V and 0 from J, leaving 9 bases between them. CDR3 protein: CAWSVRPGSGNTIYF. The CDR3 DNA reads as TGTGCCTGGAGTGTACGTCCAGGCTCTGGAAACACCATATATTTT. Supplemented by reference TRBV30 and TRBJ1-3, the full variable domain reads SQTIHQWPATLVQPVGSPLSLECTVEGTSNPNLYWYRQAAGRGLQLLFYSVGIGQISSEVPQNLSASRPQDRQFILSSKKLLLSDSGFYLCAWSVRPGSGNTIYFGEGSWLTVV.

The chain is built from TRBV29-1 and TRBJ2-5; 8 bases line up with TRBD1. Trimming removed 3 bases from V and 0 bases from J; junction bases left unmatched: 3. This CDR3 contains 14 residues. Germline V gene data show CDR1 as SQVTM and CDR2 as ANQGSEA. The CDR3 protein is CSVDTGGNQETQYF. The CDR3 nucleotides read TGCAGCGTTGACACAGGGGGGAACCAAGAGACCCAGTACTTC.

CDR3 in DNA: TGCGCCAGCAGCTACTGGGACAGGAACACCGGGGAGCTGTTTTTT. Protein sequence: CASSYWDRNTGELFF. The chain has TRBV5-1 and TRBJ2-2, with 7 bases matching TRBD1. CDR3 size: 15 residues. From germline, CDR1 is SGHRS and CDR2 YFSETQ. V shed 3 bases and J 1 base; nucleotides not matched to a gene: 3.

This clone was observed at least ten times. This chain joins TRBV5-4 and TRBJ2-3; the match to TRBD2 covers 13 bases. Germline V gene data show CDR1 as SGHNT and CDR2 as YYREEE (reference sequence). The CDR3 totals 16 residues. V was pared by 4 bases and J by 6 bases, with 8 bases of the junction left unmatched. The CDR3 sequence is CASSRGLAGAQDTQYF. DNA for the CDR3: TGTGCCAGCAGCAGAGGACTAGCGGGGGCGCAGGATACGCAGTATTTT.

The chain recombines TRBV20-1 with TRBJ1-2; the D is unclear. The V gene's germline CDR1 is DFQATT and CDR2 SNEGSKA (reference sequence). This CDR3 has 11 amino acids. Trimming left V 3 bases short and J 7 bases short, with 9 bases between. CDR3 sequence (DNA): TGCAGTGCTAGTTTGGGCTCTGGCTACACCTTC. It yields the protein CSASLGSGYTF.

V gene TRBV28 combines with J gene TRBJ1-2; no definite D call. CDR3 size: 14 residues. Trimming left V 4 bases short and J 6 bases short, with 15 bases between. Germline assignment: CDR1 MDHEN and CDR2 SYDVKM. CDR3 residues: CASSSQVGRDGYTF. Here the CDR3 DNA reads TGTGCCAGCAGTTCACAAGTAGGGAGGGATGGCTACACCTTC.

The gene calls are TRBV19 and TRBJ1-5; 8 nucleotides agree with TRBD1. The CDR3 consists of 16 residues. The J segment lost 2 bases and the V segment lost 5 bases, leaving 8 bases of the junction unmatched. In germline, CDR1 is LNHDA, CDR2 SQIVND (reference sequence). CDR3 sequence (DNA): TGTGCCAGTAGTGACGACCAGGGGGCCCGCAATCAGCCCCAGCATTTT. The encoded protein is CASSDDQGARNQPQHF.

This clone was observed a handful of times. This chain uses TRBV5-1 with TRBJ2-5; D might be TRBD2 (6 bases). The CDR3 is 14 amino acids. Germline V gene data show CDR1 as SGHRS and CDR2 as YFSETQ. Trimming pared 3 bases from V and 2 bases from J, leaving 11 bases between. The CDR3 DNA follows: TGCGCCAGCAGCTGGAGCGGGCCACAAGAGACCCAGTACTTC. Encoded protein: CASSWSGPQETQYF.

This rearrangement joins TRBV5-6 to TRBJ1-4; TRBD1 might be the D (5 bases). In germline, CDR1 is SGHDT, CDR2 YYEEEE. The CDR3 loop spans 18 amino acids. The V end lost 0 bases, the J end lost 1 base, and 16 bases lay between the germline ends. CDR3 sequence (DNA): TGTGCCAGCAGCTTGGAGGTCAGGGATCCCCAAACTAATGAAAAACTGTTTTTT. Its protein is CASSLEVRDPQTNEKLFF.

V gene TRBV7-8 combines with J gene TRBJ2-6; tentatively, D is TRBD1 (5 bases). The germline V gene has CDR1 SGHVS and CDR2 FQNEAQ. V was trimmed by 5 bases and J by 0 bases, leaving 5 bases between them. The CDR3 length is 14 residues. The CDR3 spells CASSRGSGANVLTF. CDR3 nucleotides: TGTGCCAGCAGCAGGGGCTCTGGGGCCAACGTCCTGACTTTC.

The chain combines TRBV7-9 with TRBJ1-1; maybe TRBD1 (6 bases). Trimming removed 0 bases from V and 0 bases from J, with 14 bases in between. This CDR3 spans 17 amino acids. The germline CDR1 and CDR2 sequences are SEHNR and FQNEAQ (reference sequence). CDR3 protein: CASSLAPGVLLNTEAFF. CDR3 nucleotides: TGTGCCAGCAGCTTAGCGCCAGGGGTCCTCTTGAACACTGAAGCTTTCTTT.

This rearrangement joins TRBV6-5 to TRBJ1-2, with 11 bases lining up with TRBD1. The germline gives CDR1 MNHEY, CDR2 SVGAGI. V gave up 5 bases and J gave up 8 bases; unmatched junction bases: 4. This CDR3 comprises 13 residues. CDR3 region: CASSQGQGVGYTF. For the CDR3, the DNA is TGTGCCAGCAGTCAGGGACAGGGGGTCGGCTACACCTTC.